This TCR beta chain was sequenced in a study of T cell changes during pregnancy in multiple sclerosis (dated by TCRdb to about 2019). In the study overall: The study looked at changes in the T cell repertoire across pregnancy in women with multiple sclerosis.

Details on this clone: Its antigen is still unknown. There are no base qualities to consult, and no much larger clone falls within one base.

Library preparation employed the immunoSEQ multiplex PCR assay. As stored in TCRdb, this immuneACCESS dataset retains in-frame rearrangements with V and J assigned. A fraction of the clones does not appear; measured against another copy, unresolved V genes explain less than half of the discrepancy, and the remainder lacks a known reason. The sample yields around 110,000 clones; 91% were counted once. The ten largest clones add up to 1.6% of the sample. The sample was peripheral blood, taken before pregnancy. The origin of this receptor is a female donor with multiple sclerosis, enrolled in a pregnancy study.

Here the CDR3 is given as CASSAGEGVYEQYF. The nucleotide sequence reads as follows: TGTGCCAGCAGTGCCGGGGAGGGGGTTTACGAGCAGTACTTC. The rearranged chain carries TRBV2 and TRBJ2-7, with TRBD2 tentatively as D gene (7 bases match). CDR1 and CDR2 are drawn from the germline V gene: SNHLY, FYNNEI. The V end loses 4 bases and the J end loses 4 bases, and a stretch of 14 bases separates them. From the cysteine up to the phenylalanine, the CDR3 has a length of 14 residues. The kept DNA is CDR3 alone, 42 bases in frame from the first base.